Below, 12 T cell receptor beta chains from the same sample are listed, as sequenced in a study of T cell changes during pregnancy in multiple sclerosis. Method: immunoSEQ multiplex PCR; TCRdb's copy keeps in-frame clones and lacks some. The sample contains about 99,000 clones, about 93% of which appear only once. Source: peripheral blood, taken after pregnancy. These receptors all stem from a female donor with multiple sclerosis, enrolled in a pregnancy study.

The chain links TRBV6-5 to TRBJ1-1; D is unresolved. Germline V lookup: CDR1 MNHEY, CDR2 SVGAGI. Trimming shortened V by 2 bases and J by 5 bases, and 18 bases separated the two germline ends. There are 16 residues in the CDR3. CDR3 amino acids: CASSYNFNPGQTEAFF. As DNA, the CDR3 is TGTGCCAGCAGTTACAATTTCAATCCAGGCCAGACTGAAGCTTTCTTT.

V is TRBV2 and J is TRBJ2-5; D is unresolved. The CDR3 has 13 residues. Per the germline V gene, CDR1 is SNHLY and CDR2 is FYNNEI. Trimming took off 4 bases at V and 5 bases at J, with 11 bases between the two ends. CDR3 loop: CASSVVRSETQYF. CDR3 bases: TGTGCCAGCAGTGTAGTACGATCTGAGACCCAGTACTTC.

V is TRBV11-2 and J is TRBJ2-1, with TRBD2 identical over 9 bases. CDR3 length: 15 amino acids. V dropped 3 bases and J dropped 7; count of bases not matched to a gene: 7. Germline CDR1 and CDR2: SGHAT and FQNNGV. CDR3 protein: CASSLFSGSGNEQFF. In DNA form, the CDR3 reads TGTGCCAGCAGCTTGTTTAGCGGGAGTGGTAATGAGCAGTTCTTC. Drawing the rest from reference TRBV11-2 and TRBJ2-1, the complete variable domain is EAGVAQSPRYKIIEKRQSVAFWCNPISGHATLYWYQQILGQGPKLLIQFQNNGVVDDSQLPKDRFSAERLKGVDSTLKIQPAKLEDSAVYLCASSLFSGSGNEQFFGPGTRLTVL.

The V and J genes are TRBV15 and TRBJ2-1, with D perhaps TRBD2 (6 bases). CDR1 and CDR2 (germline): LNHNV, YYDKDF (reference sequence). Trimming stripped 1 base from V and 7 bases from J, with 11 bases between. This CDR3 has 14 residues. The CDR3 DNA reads TGTGCCACCAGCAGAGCGGGAGCTAGGAATGAGCAGTTCTTC. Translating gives CATSRAGARNEQFF. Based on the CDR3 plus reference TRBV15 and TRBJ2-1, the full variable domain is DAMVIQNPRYQVTQFGKPVTLSCSQTLNHNVMYWYQQKSSQAPKLLFHYYDKDFNNEADTPDNFQSRRPNTSFCFLDIRSPGLGDTAMYLCATSRAGARNEQFFGPGTRLTVL.

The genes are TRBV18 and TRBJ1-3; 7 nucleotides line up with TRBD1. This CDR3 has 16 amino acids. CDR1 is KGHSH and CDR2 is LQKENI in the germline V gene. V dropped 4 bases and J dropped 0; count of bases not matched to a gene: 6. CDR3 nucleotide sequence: TGTGCCAGCTCACTAAAGGGGGCGAGCTCTGGAAACACCATATATTTT. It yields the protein CASSLKGASSGNTIYF. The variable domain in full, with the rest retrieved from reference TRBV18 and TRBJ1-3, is NAGVMQNPRHLVRRRGQEARLRCSPMKGHSHVYWYRQLPEEGLKFMVYLQKENIIDESGMPKERFSAEFPKEGPSILRIQQVVRGDSAAYFCASSLKGASSGNTIYFGEGSWLTVV.

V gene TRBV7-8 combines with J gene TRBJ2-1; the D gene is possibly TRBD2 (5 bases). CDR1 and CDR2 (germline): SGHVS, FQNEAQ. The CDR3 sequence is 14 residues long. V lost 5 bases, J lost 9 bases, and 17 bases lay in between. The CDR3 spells CASSPSPSLVEQFF. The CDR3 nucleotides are TGTGCCAGCAGCCCTAGCCCTTCCCTGGTTGAGCAGTTCTTC.

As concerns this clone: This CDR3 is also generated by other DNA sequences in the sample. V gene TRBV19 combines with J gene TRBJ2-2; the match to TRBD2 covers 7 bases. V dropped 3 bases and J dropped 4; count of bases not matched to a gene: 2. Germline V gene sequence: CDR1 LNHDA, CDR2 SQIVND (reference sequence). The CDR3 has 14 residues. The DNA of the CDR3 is TGTGCCAGTAGTATCTTAGCGGGCACCGGGGAGCTGTTTTTT. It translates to CASSILAGTGELFF.

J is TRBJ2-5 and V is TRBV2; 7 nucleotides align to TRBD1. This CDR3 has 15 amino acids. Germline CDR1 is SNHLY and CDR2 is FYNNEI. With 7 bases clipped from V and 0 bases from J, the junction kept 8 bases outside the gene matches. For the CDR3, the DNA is TGTGCCAGCACCCCCGGTGGACAGGACCAAGAGACCCAGTACTTC. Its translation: CASTPGGQDQETQYF.

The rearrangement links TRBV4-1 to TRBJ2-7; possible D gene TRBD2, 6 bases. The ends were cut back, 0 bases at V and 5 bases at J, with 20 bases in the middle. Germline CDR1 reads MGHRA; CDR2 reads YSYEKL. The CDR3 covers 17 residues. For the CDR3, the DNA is TGCGCCAGCAGCCAAGAGGGGCCGGGACTGGGTGGCGACGAGCAGTACTTC. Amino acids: CASSQEGPGLGGDEQYF.

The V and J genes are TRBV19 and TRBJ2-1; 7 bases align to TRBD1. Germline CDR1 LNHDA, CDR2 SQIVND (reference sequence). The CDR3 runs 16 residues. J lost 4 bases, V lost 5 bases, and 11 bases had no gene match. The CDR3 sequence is CASSETGAGGYNEQFF. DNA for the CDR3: TGTGCCAGTAGTGAAACAGGGGCAGGGGGTTACAATGAGCAGTTCTTC. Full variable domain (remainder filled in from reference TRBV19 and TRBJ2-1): DGGITQSPKYLFRKEGQNVTLSCEQNLNHDAMYWYRQDPGQGLRLIYYSQIVNDFQKGDIAEGYSVSREKKESFPLTVTSAQKNPTAFYLCASSETGAGGYNEQFFGPGTRLTVL.

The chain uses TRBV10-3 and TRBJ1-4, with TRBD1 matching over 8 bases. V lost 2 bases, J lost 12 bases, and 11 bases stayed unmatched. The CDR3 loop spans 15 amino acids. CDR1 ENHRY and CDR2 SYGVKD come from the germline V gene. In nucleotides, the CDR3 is TGTGCCATCAGTGAGAAGACAGGGGTTTCGGATCAACTGTTTTTT. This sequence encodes CAISEKTGVSDQLFF.

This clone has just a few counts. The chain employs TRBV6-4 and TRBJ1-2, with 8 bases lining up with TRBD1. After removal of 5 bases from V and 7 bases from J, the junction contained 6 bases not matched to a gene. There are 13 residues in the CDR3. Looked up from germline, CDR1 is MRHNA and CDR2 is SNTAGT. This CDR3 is CASSPGGATGYTF. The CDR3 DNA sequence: TGTGCCAGCAGTCCAGGGGGCGCGACTGGCTACACCTTC.